This is a list of T cell receptor beta chains from one sample in a study of blood T cell repertoires in COVID-19. TCRdb's table, derived via immunoSEQ multiplex PCR, lists solely in-frame clones and lacks some. The sample contains about 360,000 clones, roughly 86% of which appear only once. Sequenced material: PBMCs or T cells enriched from blood (not recorded which). The origin of the receptors is a man aged 35 to 55 in a cohort exposed to, infected with or recovered from COVID-19 (not recorded which). CDR3s include the opening cysteine and the closing phenylalanine or tryptophan. D genes are given only for firm matches. The size entry is marked missing in some rows and otherwise reads once, few, many or a size class.

TRBJ1-6 | TRBV13 | - | 14 | - | TGTGCCAGCAGCTTAGGACAGGGTCGTTCACCCCTCCACTTT | CASSLGQGRSPLHF
TRBJ2-1 | TRBV6-5 | - | 14 | - | TGTGCCTCCGAGACAGGCAGTAGGGCCAATGAGCAGTTCTTC | CASETGSRANEQFF
TRBJ2-1 | TRBV3-1/TRBV3-2 | - | 12 | - | TGTGCCAGCAGCCAAGCATACAATGAGCAGTTCTTC | CASSQAYNEQFF
TRBJ2-1 | TRBV7-9 | TRBD1 | 15 | - | TGTGCCAGCAGCTACCGGGACAGGGCGTACAATGAGCAGTTCTTC | CASSYRDRAYNEQFF
TRBJ1-5 | TRBV19 | - | 15 | - | TGTGCCAGTAGTATAGATCCGGCAGGCGATCAGCCCCAGCATTTT | CASSIDPAGDQPQHF
TRBJ1-1 | TRBV7-9 | - | 17 | once | TGTGCCAGCTTTAGAAGCGGGGGAGGGTTCAGGAACACTGAAGCTTTCTTT | CASFRSGGGFRNTEAFF
TRBJ2-1 | TRBV25-1 | TRBD1 | 15 | once | TGTGCCAGCAGTGATACCCTACGGGACAGGGTCGGACAGTTCTTC | CASSDTLRDRVGQFF
TRBJ1-3 | TRBV7-9 | - | 17 | - | TGTGCCAGCAGCTCCCGCTCGTACAGGGTCTCTGGAAACACCATATATTTT | CASSSRSYRVSGNTIYF
TRBJ2-6 | TRBV19 | TRBD1 | 19 | once | TGTGCCAGTAGTAATACCGGGACAGGCCCCACCCCTGGGGCCAACGTCCTGACTTTC | CASSNTGTGPTPGANVLTF
TRBJ1-1 | TRBV28 | TRBD1 | 15 | few | TGTGCCAGCAGATTTTCAGGGACAGGGAACACTGAAGCTTTCTTT | CASRFSGTGNTEAFF
TRBJ1-2 | TRBV3-1/TRBV3-2 | - | 14 | - | TGTGCCAGCAGCTACGGACAGACCCACTATGGCTACACCTTC | CASSYGQTHYGYTF
TRBJ2-3 | TRBV5-1 | TRBD2 | 16 | - | TGCGCCAGCAGCTTGGGGGCTAGCGGGACCACAGATACGCAGTATTTT | CASSLGASGTTDTQYF
TRBJ1-2 | TRBV2 | TRBD1 | 18 | many | TGTGCCAGCAGTGACTTGGGGGTAAAAGACAGGGGAAACTATGGCTACACCTTC | CASSDLGVKDRGNYGYTF
TRBJ1-1 | TRBV19 | TRBD1 | 15 | - | TGTGCCAGTAGTCCATGGACAGGGATGAACACTGAAGCTTTCTTT | CASSPWTGMNTEAFF
TRBJ2-2 | TRBV29-1 | - | 13 | - | TGCAGCGTTGCCAGGGAGGCGGTCGGGGAGCTGTTTTTT | CSVAREAVGELFF
TRBJ2-7 | TRBV5-6 | TRBD2 | 17 | - | TGTGCCAGCAGCACGTCCGGGACTAGCGGGGGCTCCTACGAGCAGTACTTC | CASSTSGTSGGSYEQYF
TRBJ1-4 | TRBV5-4 | TRBD1 | 14 | - | TGTGCCAGCAGCCCCAGGGGGCCTAATGAAAAACTGTTTTTT | CASSPRGPNEKLFF
TRBJ1-1 | TRBV7-8 | - | 14 | - | TGTGCCAGCAGCGTAGAACATTCAACGGGGGGGACTTTCTTT | CASSVEHSTGGTFF
TRBJ2-1 | TRBV30 | TRBD1 | 12 | - | TGTGCCTGGAGGACAGGGGGCTCTGAGCAGTTCTTC | CAWRTGGSEQFF
TRBJ1-3 | TRBV19 | TRBD1 | 14 | - | TGTGCCAGTGGGGGACAGGACTCTGGAAACACCATATATTTT | CASGGQDSGNTIYF
TRBJ1-5 | TRBV18 | - | 14 | - | TGTGCCAGCGGCGGGGCAGGGAGGGGGCAGCCCCAGCATTTT | CASGGAGRGQPQHF
TRBJ2-1 | TRBV6-1 | - | 15 | - | TGTGCCAGCAGTGAAAACCAGCGCTCCTACAATGAGCAGTTCTTC | CASSENQRSYNEQFF
TRBJ2-2 | TRBV5-1 | - | 14 | - | TGCGCCAGCAAGAAACTAGCGAACACCGGGGAGCTGTTTTTT | CASKKLANTGELFF
TRBJ2-7 | TRBV9 | - | 15 | - | TGTGCCAGCAGCGCCGGGCAGGGGATTTCCTACGAGCAGTACTTC | CASSAGQGISYEQYF
TRBJ2-6 | TRBV7-8 | TRBD1 | 16 | - | TGTGCCAGCAGCGGACAGGGGGCGCATGGGGCCAACGTCCTGACTTTC | CASSGQGAHGANVLTF
TRBJ2-5 | TRBV18 | - | 16 | - | TGTGCCAGCTCACCATCGTTAGGCCGGGGAGGAGAGACCCAGTACTTC | CASSPSLGRGGETQYF
TRBJ1-5 | TRBV19 | TRBD1 | 19 | few | TGTGCCAGTAGTTGGGGAACCGGGACAGGGGGCTCGGGCAATCAGCCCCAGCATTTT | CASSWGTGTGGSGNQPQHF
TRBJ1-1 | TRBV7-3 | - | 14 | - | TGTGCCAGCAGCGCCATGGGAGGGAACACTGAAGCTTTCTTT | CASSAMGGNTEAFF
TRBJ1-5 | TRBV3-1/TRBV3-2 | - | 15 | - | TGTGCCAGCAGCCAAGGAGTGCAGTCGGGGCAGCCCCAGCATTTT | CASSQGVQSGQPQHF
TRBJ2-2 | TRBV19 | TRBD1 | 14 | - | TGTGCCAGTATGACGGACAGGTTCACCGGGGAGCTGTTTTTT | CASMTDRFTGELFF
TRBJ1-5 | TRBV27 | - | 14 | - | TGTGCCAGCAGTGTTCAGGGCAGCAATCAGCCCCAGCATTTT | CASSVQGSNQPQHF
TRBJ1-1 | TRBV19 | TRBD1 | 12 | - | TGTGCCAGTCGAGACAGGGACACTGAAGCTTTCTTT | CASRDRDTEAFF
TRBJ2-1 | TRBV5-1 | - | 11 | - | TGCGCCAGCAGCTTAGAGCGAAGGCAGTTCTTC | CASSLERRQFF
TRBJ2-2 | TRBV12-5 | TRBD1 | 14 | few | TGTGCTAGTGGACTACAGGGGGCCACCGGGGAGCTGTTTTTT | CASGLQGATGELFF
TRBJ2-7 | TRBV7-9 | - | 13 | - | TGTGCCAGCAGCGGTGGGCAGGGAAACGAGCAGTACTTC | CASSGGQGNEQYF
TRBJ2-7 | TRBV6-5 | - | 15 | once | TGTGCCAGCAGAAGACCGGAGCAGCGGAGTTACGAGCAGTACTTC | CASRRPEQRSYEQYF
TRBJ1-4 | TRBV2 | - | 13 | - | TGTGCCAGCAACGGACAGTTAGGTGAAAAACTGTTTTTT | CASNGQLGEKLFF
TRBJ2-4 | TRBV27 | TRBD2 | 18 | - | TGTGCCAGCAGTTTAAGGACTAGCGGGAACCTAGCCAAAAACATTCAGTACTTC | CASSLRTSGNLAKNIQYF
TRBJ2-7 | TRBV10-3 | - | 14 | - | TGTGCCATCAGTCCAGGTGAAATGGCCTACGAGCAGTACTTC | CAISPGEMAYEQYF
TRBJ1-3 | TRBV19 | - | 16 | - | TGTGCCAGTAGAACGGTAGGGGCCAGCTCTGGAAACACCATATATTTT | CASRTVGASSGNTIYF
TRBJ2-2 | TRBV5-1 | - | 15 | once | TGCGCCAGCAGCTGGACTCCCGTGGACACCGGGGAGCTGTTTTTT | CASSWTPVDTGELFF
TRBJ1-4 | TRBV5-1 | - | 16 | - | TGCGCCAGCAGCTTGGGGACAGCCTCAACTAATGAAAAACTGTTTTTT | CASSLGTASTNEKLFF
TRBJ2-1 | TRBV2 | TRBD2 | 16 | - | TGTGCCAGCCGGGGGGGAGGGACTAGCGGAAACAATGAGCAGTTCTTC | CASRGGGTSGNNEQFF